The source of this T cell receptor (beta chain) is a study of control samples from healthy donors and cancer patients (dated by TCRdb to about 2020). Comments on this clone: Its antigen has not been determined. No base-level quality is on record; no much larger clone is a single base apart.

Library construction relied on the immunoSEQ multiplex PCR assay. Held by TCRdb, this immuneACCESS table contains in-frame sequences only and omits some clones. Under half of the omission traces to an unresolved V gene where checked; the cause of the rest is unknown. Here the sample has roughly 30,000 clones; about 94% occur a single time. Around 1.6% of the sample is held by the ten biggest clonotypes. Trimming takes 6 bases off V and 11 bases off J; junction bases not matched to a gene: 10. Sequences MGHDK (CDR1) and SYGVNS (CDR2) are obtained from the germline V gene. The CDR3 runs 14 residues from the cysteine to the phenylalanine. The kept DNA is CDR3 alone, 42 bases in frame from the first base.

Input material: PBMCs. This TCR was sampled from a man aged 35 to 55 with colorectal cancer. Recombination linked TRBV25-1 to TRBJ1-4; 9 nucleotides in the junction match TRBD1. In nucleotide form, the sequence is TGTGCCAGCAGGGGGGACAGGGACGAGGGGAAACTGTTTTTT. Translation gives CASRGDRDEGKLFF.